What follows are 21 T cell receptor beta chains derived from one specimen sequenced in a study of blood T cell repertoires in COVID-19. Generated by immunoSEQ multiplex PCR, the TCRdb table keeps only in-frame clones and is missing some. The profile shows under 250,000 clones, 84% of them singletons. Sequencing was done on a sample of peripheral blood. The receptors come from a woman aged 60-70 years who had recovered from COVID-19.

This chain connects TRBV3-1 (or the pseudogene TRBV3-2) to TRBJ2-1; 11 positions match TRBD2. This CDR3 contains 14 residues. Germline V gives CDR1 LGHDT, CDR2 YNNKEL (reference sequence). V trimming: 6 bases; J trimming: 6 bases; junction bases outside the gene matches: 4. The CDR3 DNA follows: TGTGCCAGCAGGGATCTAGCGGGGGGCAATGAGCAGTTCTTC. Amino acids: CASRDLAGGNEQFF.

The chain recombines TRBV19 with TRBJ2-5; 15 bases align to TRBD2. From germline, CDR1 is LNHDA and CDR2 SQIVND (reference sequence). The CDR3 has 18 residues. V was clipped by 4 bases and J by 5 bases; unmatched bases: 11. CDR3 region: CASSKGLAGGMVSETQYF. The CDR3, as DNA: TGTGCCAGTAGTAAAGGACTAGCGGGGGGGATGGTATCGGAGACCCAGTACTTC.

The chain couples TRBV2 to TRBJ1-2, with 9 bases that match TRBD1. The CDR3 consists of 15 residues. Trimming removed 5 bases from V and 1 base from J; junction bases left unmatched: 5. CDR1 is SNHLY and CDR2 is FYNNEI in the germline V gene. As DNA, the CDR3 is TGTGCCAGCAGTACGGGACAGGGCTTTAACTATGGCTACACCTTC. It encodes CASSTGQGFNYGYTF.

This clone was seen just once. The chain joins TRBV6-2 or TRBV6-3 to TRBJ2-1, with 8 positions matching TRBD1. V was clipped by 5 bases and J by 10 bases; unmatched bases: 4. The CDR3 has 12 residues. CDR1 and CDR2 from the germline V gene are MNHEY and SVGEGT. CDR3 residues: CASSTRDREQFF. DNA of the CDR3: TGTGCCAGCAGTACCCGGGACAGGGAGCAGTTCTTC.

The chain employs TRBV20-1 and TRBJ1-5; a possible D gene is TRBD1 (5 bases). V was shortened by 3 bases and J by 5 bases, with 14 bases between the two germline ends. The germline gives CDR1 DFQATT, CDR2 SNEGSKA (reference sequence). The CDR3 sequence is 14 residues long. CDR3 nucleotides: TGCAGTGCTAGTCAAGGGGTCCTGTATCAGCCCCAGCATTTT. As protein: CSASQGVLYQPQHF.

The genes are TRBV29-1 and TRBJ2-7; 9 bases are shared with TRBD1. From germline, CDR1 is SQVTM and CDR2 ANQGSEA. The CDR3 runs to 15 residues. Germline trimming cut 2 bases from V and 1 base from J; bases unmatched to any gene: 6. The DNA of the CDR3 is TGCAGCGTTGAAAAGGACAGGGGTTGGTCCTACGAGCAGTACTTC. Its protein product is CSVEKDRGWSYEQYF.

This clone was counted between two and nine times. V is TRBV29-1 and J is TRBJ2-2, with D tentatively TRBD2 (6 bases). V lost 4 bases and J lost 3, with 15 bases in between. CDR1 is SQVTM and CDR2 is ANQGSEA in the germline V gene. CDR3 size: 15 residues. CDR3 bases: TGCAGCGTTGCCCCGGGGGACCGACACACCGGGGAGCTGTTTTTT. Amino acids: CSVAPGDRHTGELFF.

The chain employs TRBV19 and TRBJ1-6; unclear D gene. CDR1 is LNHDA and CDR2 is SQIVND in the germline V gene (reference sequence). Trimming stripped 4 bases from V and 7 bases from J, with 14 bases between. The CDR3 is 15 amino acids. CDR3 coding DNA: TGTGCCAGTAGTACCCGGGCGGGAGGGAATTCACCCCTCCACTTT. This codes for CASSTRAGGNSPLHF.

The rearrangement links TRBV4-1 to TRBJ2-3; the D is unclear. The germline V gene has CDR1 MGHRA and CDR2 YSYEKL. The CDR3 spans 14 residues. The V end was cut by 0 bases, the J end by 8 bases, with 12 bases between. CDR3 sequence reads: CASSQEVVASTQYF. CDR3 DNA sequence: TGCGCCAGCAGCCAAGAGGTGGTGGCAAGTACGCAGTATTTT.

V usage is TRBV7-2 and J usage is TRBJ2-7, with 8 positions matching TRBD1. This CDR3 contains 15 residues. The V gene's germline CDR1 is SGHTA and CDR2 FQGNSA. The V and J ends lost 5 bases and 4 bases, in that order; junction bases with no gene match: 10. CDR3 in amino acids: CASSLPGTGLYEQYF. The CDR3 nucleotides are TGTGCCAGCAGCCTGCCCGGGACAGGATTATACGAGCAGTACTTC.

For the CDR3, the DNA is TGTGCCAGCAGCCAACGGGGGTTGGAGACCCAGTACTTC. Residues: CASSQRGLETQYF. This chain links TRBV3-1 (or the pseudogene TRBV3-2) with TRBJ2-5, with a weak D call TRBD2 (6 bases). Looked up from germline, CDR1 is LGHDT and CDR2 is YNNKEL (reference sequence). CDR3 length: 13 residues. V lost 2 bases, J lost 5 bases, and 9 bases lay in between.

V usage is TRBV21-1 and J usage is TRBJ2-7; TRBD1 reflects the table's D call only, with no check against the DNA. TRBV21-1 is tagged as a pseudogene. The CDR3 is 13 residues long. Here the CDR3 DNA reads TGTGCCAGCAGGGGACAGGGTCCCTACGAGCAGTACTTC. Residues: CASRGQGPYEQYF.

V and J are TRBV6-6 and TRBJ2-7; 8 positions agree with TRBD2. Trimming took 11 bases from V and 2 from J; bases not matched to a gene: 5. This CDR3 comprises 12 residues. Germline CDR1 reads MNHNY; CDR2 reads SVGAGI (reference sequence). The chain's CDR3 is CAGSGDTYEQYF. CDR3 DNA: TGTGCCGGTAGCGGGGACACCTACGAGCAGTACTTC.

The chain combines TRBV6-5 with TRBJ2-7; perhaps TRBD1 as D (6 bases). Trimming shortened V by 5 bases and J by 4 bases, and 18 bases separated the two germline ends. The CDR3 is 15 residues long. CDR1 and CDR2 from the germline V gene are MNHEY and SVGAGI. Here the CDR3 reads CASSRTGTTTYEQYF. CDR3 sequence (DNA): TGTGCCAGCAGTCGAACCGGGACAACAACTTACGAGCAGTACTTC.

The J gene is TRBJ1-3, the V gene TRBV5-6, with a weak D call TRBD1 (6 bases). Germline values: CDR1 SGHDT, CDR2 YYEEEE. The CDR3 sequence is 15 residues long. The V gene lost 6 bases and the J gene lost 0 bases, with 13 bases spanning the gap. The CDR3 protein is CASNKGGYSGNTIYF. The CDR3 coding sequence is TGTGCCAGCAATAAGGGGGGGTACTCTGGAAACACCATATATTTT.

The chain joins TRBV7-6 to TRBJ2-1, with TRBD2 matching 8 bases. In germline, CDR1 is SGHVS, CDR2 FNYEAQ. This CDR3 contains 16 residues. With V trimmed by 0 bases and J by 5 bases, 6 bases remained unmatched. The CDR3, as DNA: TGTGCCAGCAGCTTAGCGTGGCGGACTAGCAACAATGAGCAGTTCTTC. As protein: CASSLAWRTSNNEQFF.

The genes are TRBV9 and TRBJ2-1; TRBD2 matches 9 bases. The junction had 14 bases not matched to a gene; V was cut back by 0 bases and J by 10 bases. The CDR3 is 17 residues long. Germline CDR1 reads SGDLS; CDR2 reads YYNGEE. This CDR3 is CASSVGTSSGGPPEQFF. The DNA for the CDR3 is TGTGCCAGCAGCGTAGGTACTTCGAGCGGGGGGCCTCCGGAGCAGTTCTTC.

This sequence joins TRBV5-1 and TRBJ1-2; 10 bases align to TRBD1. Germline values: CDR1 SGHRS, CDR2 YFSETQ. This CDR3 comprises 15 residues. V trimming: 4 bases; J trimming: 0 bases; junction bases outside the gene matches: 3. DNA of the CDR3: TGCGCCAGCAGCCCGGGACAGGGGTCTAACTATGGCTACACCTTC. This sequence encodes CASSPGQGSNYGYTF.

This clone occurred a few times. The chain is built from TRBV10-3 and TRBJ1-2, with a weak D call TRBD1 (6 bases). CDR1 and CDR2 from the germline V gene are ENHRY and SYGVKD. The ends were cut back, 0 bases at V and 2 bases at J, with 7 bases in the middle. The CDR3 has 14 residues. The CDR3 reads CAISESDSNYGYTF. The CDR3 DNA reads as TGTGCCATCAGTGAGTCGGACAGCAACTATGGCTACACCTTC.

The chain couples TRBV7-8 to TRBJ2-2; a possible D gene is TRBD2 (6 bases). Trimming took off 2 bases at V and 4 bases at J, with 8 bases between the two ends. The CDR3 extends over 14 amino acids. Looked up from germline, CDR1 is SGHVS and CDR2 is FQNEAQ. CDR3 sequence reads: CASSLRGGTGELFF. CDR3 bases: TGTGCCAGCAGCTTACGGGGAGGCACCGGGGAGCTGTTTTTT.

The rearrangement links TRBV9 to TRBJ2-2; TRBD2 matches 9 bases. J was trimmed by 2 bases and V by 4 bases; bases with no gene match: 3. Germline V CDR1 and CDR2: SGDLS, YYNGEE. CDR3 size: 15 residues. CDR3 amino acids: CASSLSGGNTGELFF. As DNA, the CDR3 is TGTGCCAGCAGCCTTAGCGGGGGTAACACCGGGGAGCTGTTTTTT.